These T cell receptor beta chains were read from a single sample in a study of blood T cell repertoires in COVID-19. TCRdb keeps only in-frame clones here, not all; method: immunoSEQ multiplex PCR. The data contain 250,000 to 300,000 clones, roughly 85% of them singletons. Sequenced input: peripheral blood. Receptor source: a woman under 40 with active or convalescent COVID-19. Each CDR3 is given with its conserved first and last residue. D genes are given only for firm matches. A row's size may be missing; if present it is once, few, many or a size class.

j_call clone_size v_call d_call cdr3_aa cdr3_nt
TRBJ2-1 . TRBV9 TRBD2 CASSPRGALGDNEQFF TGTGCCAGCAGCCCGCGGGGGGCCCTTGGGGACAATGAGCAGTTCTTC
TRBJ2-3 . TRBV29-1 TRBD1 CSVEVGSSATTGDLLDTQYF TGCAGCGTTGAAGTTGGGTCTTCTGCAACAACAGGGGACCTACTGGATACGCAGTATTTT
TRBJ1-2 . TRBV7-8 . CASSPETDYGYTF TGTGCCAGCAGCCCAGAGACAGATTATGGCTACACCTTC
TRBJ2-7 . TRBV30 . CAWSVLVGGPREQYF TGTGCCTGGAGTGTATTGGTGGGGGGGCCCCGGGAGCAGTACTTC
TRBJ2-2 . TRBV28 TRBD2 CASWRGGNTGELFF TGTGCCAGCTGGCGGGGGGGAAACACCGGGGAGCTGTTTTTT
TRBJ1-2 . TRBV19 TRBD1 CASSQHRQGQSGYTF TGTGCCAGTAGTCAACACCGACAGGGGCAATCTGGCTACACCTTC
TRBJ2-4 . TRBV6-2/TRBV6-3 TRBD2 CASSYVIAGAPLNIQYF TGTGCCAGCAGTTACGTTATAGCGGGGGCCCCTTTAAACATTCAGTACTTC
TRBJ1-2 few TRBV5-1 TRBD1 CASSLDQTGGSRYGYTF TGCGCCAGCAGCTTGGATCAAACAGGGGGCTCAAGGTATGGCTACACCTTC
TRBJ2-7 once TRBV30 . CAWTSNTYEQYF TGTGCCTGGACCTCTAATACCTACGAGCAGTACTTC
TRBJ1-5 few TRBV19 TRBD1 CATRTGGSNQPQHF TGTGCCACAAGGACAGGAGGTAGCAATCAGCCCCAGCATTTT
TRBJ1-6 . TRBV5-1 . CASSLRAGPSPLHF TGCGCCAGCAGCCTTAGGGCAGGGCCATCACCCCTCCACTTT
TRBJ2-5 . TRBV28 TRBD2 CASSRLAGVLAQYF TGTGCCAGCAGTAGACTAGCGGGGGTTTTGGCCCAGTACTTC
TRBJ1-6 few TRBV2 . CASSDRQGYYNSPLHF TGTGCCAGCAGTGATCGGCAGGGCTATTATAATTCACCCCTCCACTTT
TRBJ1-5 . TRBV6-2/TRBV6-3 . CASSQGQPQHF TGTGCCAGCAGTCAGGGACAGCCCCAGCATTTT
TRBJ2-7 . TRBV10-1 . CASSDTYEQYF TGCGCCAGCAGTGATACCTACGAGCAGTACTTC
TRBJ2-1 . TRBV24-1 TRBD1 CATSDPYLDRVYNEQFF TGTGCCACCAGTGATCCCTACCTGGACAGGGTATACAATGAGCAGTTCTTC
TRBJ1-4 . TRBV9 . CASSLRGVDEKLFF TGTGCCAGCAGCCTTCGGGGGGTTGATGAAAAACTGTTTTTT
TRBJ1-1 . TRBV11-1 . CASSLISSVNTEAFF TGTGCCAGCAGCCTCATTTCATCAGTGAACACTGAAGCTTTCTTT
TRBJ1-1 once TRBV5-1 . CASSPGGVYDIEAFF TGCGCCAGCAGCCCGGGCGGGGTATACGACATTGAAGCTTTCTTT
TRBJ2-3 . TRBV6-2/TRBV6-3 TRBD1 CASSRQGDTQYF TGTGCCAGCAGTAGACAGGGGGATACGCAGTATTTT
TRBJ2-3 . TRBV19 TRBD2 CASSSGLAGGTSTDTQYF TGTGCCAGTAGCAGCGGACTAGCGGGGGGGACCAGCACAGATACGCAGTATTTT
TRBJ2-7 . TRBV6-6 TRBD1 CASSRGTGGLRPYEQYF TGTGCCAGCAGTCGTGGGACAGGGGGCTTAAGGCCCTACGAGCAGTACTTC
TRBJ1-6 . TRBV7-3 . CASSTSVGSPLHF TGTGCCAGCAGCACTAGCGTCGGTTCACCCCTCCACTTT
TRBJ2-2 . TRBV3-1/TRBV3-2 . CASTRPGGPNTGELFF TGTGCCAGCACCAGGCCCGGTGGTCCCAACACCGGGGAGCTGTTTTTT
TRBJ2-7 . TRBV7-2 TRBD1 CASSLAPGQGAREQYF TGTGCCAGCAGCTTAGCGCCGGGACAGGGGGCGCGGGAGCAGTACTTC
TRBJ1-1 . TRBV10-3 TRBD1 CAISSGQGAAFF TGTGCCATCAGCTCGGGACAGGGGGCCGCTTTCTTT
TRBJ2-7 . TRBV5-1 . CASSLGGEPYEQYF TGCGCCAGCAGCTTGGGCGGGGAACCCTACGAGCAGTACTTC
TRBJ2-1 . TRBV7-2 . CASSPFAARNEQFF TGTGCCAGCAGCCCGTTTGCGGCCCGCAATGAGCAGTTCTTC
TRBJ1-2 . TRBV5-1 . CASSSFAPGHQIGGYTF TGCGCCAGCAGCTCCTTCGCACCGGGACATCAAATCGGGGGCTACACCTTC
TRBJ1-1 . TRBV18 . CASSPSFFSGENTEAFF TGTGCCAGCTCACCAAGTTTTTTTTCAGGGGAAAACACTGAAGCTTTCTTT
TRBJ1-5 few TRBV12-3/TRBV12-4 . CASSQQGFTPQHF TGTGCCAGCAGTCAACAGGGTTTTACGCCCCAGCATTTT
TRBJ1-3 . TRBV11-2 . CASSDWTASGNTIYF TGTGCCAGCAGCGACTGGACAGCCTCTGGAAACACCATATATTTT
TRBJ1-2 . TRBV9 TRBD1 CASSPSEGAPYGYTF TGTGCCAGCAGCCCCAGTGAGGGGGCCCCCTATGGCTACACCTTC
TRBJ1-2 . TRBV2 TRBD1 CASTYGQGNYGYTF TGTGCCAGCACCTACGGACAGGGCAACTATGGCTACACCTTC
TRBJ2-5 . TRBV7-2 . CASSFTGSWRETQYF TGTGCCAGCAGCTTCACAGGGAGTTGGCGGGAGACCCAGTACTTC
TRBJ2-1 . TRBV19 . CASSPGLNSYNEQFF TGTGCCAGTAGTCCGGGACTGAACTCCTACAATGAGCAGTTCTTC
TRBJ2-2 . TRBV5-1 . CASSLVPTGMGTGELFF TGCGCCAGCAGCTTGGTACCGACCGGGATGGGAACCGGGGAGCTGTTTTTT
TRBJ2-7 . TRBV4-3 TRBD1 CASSQEGQSYEQYF TGCGCCAGCAGCCAAGAGGGACAGTCCTACGAGCAGTACTTC
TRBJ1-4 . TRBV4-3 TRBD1 CASSQLDRGGEKLFF TGCGCCAGCAGCCAGTTGGACAGGGGCGGTGAAAAACTGTTTTTT
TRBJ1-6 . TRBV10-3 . CAITAEGGGNSPLHF TGTGCCATCACGGCGGAGGGGGGGGGAAATTCACCCCTCCACTTT
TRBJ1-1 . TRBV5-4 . CASSFFDRPMNTEAFF TGTGCCAGCAGCTTTTTCGACAGACCAATGAACACTGAAGCTTTCTTT
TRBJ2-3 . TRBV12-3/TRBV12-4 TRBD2 CASHGGTTDTQYF TGTGCCAGCCACGGGGGGACCACAGATACGCAGTATTTT
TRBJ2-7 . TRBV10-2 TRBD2 CASSEGLEGQYF TGCGCCAGCAGTGAGGGACTAGAAGGGCAGTACTTC
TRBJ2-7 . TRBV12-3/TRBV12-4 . CASSAYDNYEQYF TGTGCCAGCAGCGCTTATGACAACTACGAGCAGTACTTC
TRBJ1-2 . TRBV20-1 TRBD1 CSASWDRIYGYTF TGCAGTGCTAGTTGGGACAGAATCTATGGCTACACCTTC
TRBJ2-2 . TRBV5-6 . CASRPGQNTGELFF TGTGCCAGCAGGCCAGGACAGAACACCGGGGAGCTGTTTTTT
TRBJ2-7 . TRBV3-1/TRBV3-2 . CASSQSYRAPMVEQYF TGTGCCAGCAGCCAATCCTACAGGGCCCCCATGGTCGAGCAGTACTTC
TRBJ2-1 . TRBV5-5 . CASIRRDQQNEQFF TGTGCCAGCATCCGCAGGGATCAGCAAAATGAGCAGTTCTTC
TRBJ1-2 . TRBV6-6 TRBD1 CASSGDRSYGYTF TGTGCCAGCAGTGGGGACAGGTCCTATGGCTACACCTTC
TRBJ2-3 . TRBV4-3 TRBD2 CASSRGLATDTQYF TGCGCCAGCAGCCGAGGACTAGCAACAGATACGCAGTATTTT
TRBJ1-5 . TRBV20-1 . CSASRGAEGNQPQHF TGCAGTGCTAGTCGGGGTGCAGAAGGCAATCAGCCCCAGCATTTT
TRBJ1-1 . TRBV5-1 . CASSLPEEGNTEAFF TGCGCCAGCAGCTTGCCCGAAGAGGGGAACACTGAAGCTTTCTTT